The 10 T cell receptor beta chains given below trace back to one sample, sequenced in a study of shared clonotypes between healthy human individuals (dated by TCRdb to 2019 to 2021). The library came from the immunoSEQ multiplex PCR assay. TCRdb obtained this table from immuneACCESS and retained in-frame rearrangements with V and J assigned. These tables miss some clones; where compared with another copy, unresolved V genes account for less than half of the shortfall, and the remainder is unexplained. Within this sample are hundreds of thousands of clones, with roughly 96% of them counted one time only. In total, the top ten clones hold less than 0.13% of the sample. CD8 naive samples were obtained by positive selection for CCR7 among CD45RO-negative cells, yielding a CD45RA+CCR7+ population from which TemRA cells were excluded. Input material: naive CD8+ T cells sorted from blood. Reading the label with the study, this specimen's cell subset or site is: CD45RA+CCR7+. The receptors were gathered from a woman aged 25 to 39 in good health.

V gene TRBV28 combines with J gene TRBJ2-1; D is perhaps TRBD2 (6 bases). Trimming left V 3 bases short and J 8 bases short, with 17 bases between. Germline CDR1 and CDR2: MDHEN and SYDVKM. This CDR3 has 15 amino acids. This CDR3 reads CASSFVPGVMDEQFF. As DNA, the CDR3 is TGTGCCAGCAGTTTCGTCCCGGGAGTTATGGATGAGCAGTTCTTC.

The rearrangement links TRBV2 to TRBJ1-1; TRBD1 agrees at 8 bases. CDR1 and CDR2 from the germline V gene are SNHLY and FYNNEI. The CDR3 sequence is 13 residues long. After removal of 9 bases from V and 5 bases from J, the junction contained 8 bases not matched to a gene. The CDR3 DNA reads as TGTGCCAGGACGGACAGGGTAAAGACTGAAGCTTTCTTT. Amino acids: CARTDRVKTEAFF. The whole variable domain, remainder taken from reference TRBV2 and TRBJ1-1, is EPEVTQTPSHQVTQMGQEVILRCVPISNHLYFYWYRQILGQKVEFLVSFYNNEISEKSEIFDDQFSVERPDGSNFTLKIRSTKLEDSAMYFCARTDRVKTEAFFGQGTRLTVV.

This chain uses TRBV27 with TRBJ2-3; perhaps TRBD2 as D (6 bases). Looked up from germline, CDR1 is MNHEY and CDR2 is SMNVEV (reference sequence). The V end lost 0 bases, the J end lost 3 bases, and 19 bases lay between the germline ends. The CDR3 runs 18 residues. CDR3 DNA sequence: TGTGCCAGCAGTTTATCGTTCATAGCGGTAGACCCTACAGATACGCAGTATTTT. Translating gives CASSLSFIAVDPTDTQYF.

The chain recombines TRBV15 with TRBJ2-7; D gene uncertain. The CDR3 length is 13 residues. V lost 7 bases to trimming and J lost 0 bases, with 10 bases between them. Germline CDR1 LNHNV, CDR2 YYDKDF (reference sequence). The chain's CDR3 is CATTDGASYEQYF. The CDR3 bases are TGTGCCACCACCGACGGTGCCTCCTACGAGCAGTACTTC.

A word on this clone: Other DNA sequences in this specimen translate into the identical CDR3. The chain carries TRBV28 and TRBJ2-7, with 14 bases matching TRBD2. The germline V gene encodes CDR1 MDHEN and CDR2 SYDVKM. There are 15 residues in the CDR3. With 5 bases clipped from V and 4 bases from J, the junction kept 4 bases outside the gene matches. CDR3 sequence: CASSPRTSGRYEQYF. The CDR3 nucleotides read TGTGCCAGCAGTCCCAGGACTAGCGGGAGGTACGAGCAGTACTTC.

CDR3 protein: CASSLVGRQPQHF. As DNA, the CDR3 is TGTGCCAGCAGCTTAGTGGGGAGGCAGCCCCAGCATTTT. The rearrangement joins TRBV11-2 to TRBJ1-5; the D is unclear. Between the trimmed V and J ends, which lost 1 base and 7 bases, there was a span of 8 bases. The germline CDR1 and CDR2 sequences are SGHAT and FQNNGV. The CDR3 covers 13 residues.

The chain uses TRBV10-3 and TRBJ2-7, with D maybe TRBD1 (6 bases). Germline values: CDR1 ENHRY, CDR2 SYGVKD. Trimming pared 6 bases from V and 4 bases from J, leaving 13 bases between. CDR3 size: 13 residues. The CDR3 DNA is TGTGCCATCAGCCCGGGACACTCATACGAGCAGTACTTC. Protein: CAISPGHSYEQYF.

This clone was seen only once. The rearrangement links TRBV27 to TRBJ2-2; D remains unclear. The CDR3 extends over 13 amino acids. CDR1 is MNHEY and CDR2 is SMNVEV in the germline V gene (reference sequence). The ends were cut back, 1 base at V and 7 bases at J, with 7 bases in the middle. The CDR3 loop reads CASSLYTFGELFF. DNA of the CDR3: TGTGCCAGCAGTTTATATACGTTCGGGGAGCTGTTTTTT.

The V gene is TRBV13, the J gene TRBJ2-5; possibly TRBD2 for D (7 bases). The DNA matches TRBJ2-7 better at its end, which makes the J call doubtful. The CDR3 extends over 16 amino acids. Per the germline V gene, CDR1 is PRHDT and CDR2 is FYEKMQ (reference sequence). The CDR3 bases are TGTGCCAGCAGCTTAGGCCTGGCGGGGGCCCCCCACGAGCAGTACTTC. Its protein is CASSLGLAGAPHEQYF.

J is TRBJ2-7 and V is TRBV11-2; TRBD1 is a possible D gene (6 bases). Trimming pared 0 bases from V and 13 bases from J, leaving 16 bases between. Germline loops: CDR1 SGHAT, CDR2 FQNNGV. The CDR3 sequence is 13 residues long. CDR3 nucleotides: TGTGCCAGCAGCTTAGATTCTTCGGGACACCTATACTTC. Translating gives CASSLDSSGHLYF.